The rows below give T cell receptor beta chains drawn from one sample of a study of cytomegalovirus exposure and HLA in healthy donors. Here immunoSEQ multiplex PCR was the method, and the copy in TCRdb shows in-frame clones only, minus some. The sample lists 120,000 or so clones, roughly 90% occurring once. Sequencing input: PBMCs. The receptors come from a young man in good health and CMV-seronegative. CDR3s include the opening cysteine and the closing phenylalanine or tryptophan. Each record gives: J gene, clone size, D gene, V gene, CDR3 protein, CDR3 DNA. A D gene is named only where the DNA matches it firmly. Only some rows state a clone size, as once, few, many or a class for expanded clones.

j_call: TRBJ2-5
clone_size: -
d_call: TRBD2
v_call: TRBV19
cdr3_aa: CASRGLALQETQYF
cdr3_nt: TGTGCCAGTAGGGGACTAGCGTTGCAAGAGACCCAGTACTTC

j_call: TRBJ2-7
clone_size: -
d_call: TRBD1
v_call: TRBV7-9
cdr3_aa: CASSLAGQGLDEQYF
cdr3_nt: TGTGCCAGCAGCTTAGCAGGACAGGGGCTCGACGAGCAGTACTTC

j_call: TRBJ2-3
clone_size: -
d_call: -
v_call: TRBV5-4
cdr3_aa: CASSKDSRNTDTQYF
cdr3_nt: TGTGCCAGCAGCAAAGACTCGCGCAACACAGATACGCAGTATTTT

j_call: TRBJ1-5
clone_size: -
d_call: TRBD1
v_call: TRBV5-6
cdr3_aa: CASSRRTGGDQPQHF
cdr3_nt: TGTGCCAGCAGCCGACGGACAGGGGGCGATCAGCCCCAGCATTTT

j_call: TRBJ2-7
clone_size: once
d_call: -
v_call: TRBV4-3
cdr3_aa: CASSQDQAGPSYEQYF
cdr3_nt: TGCGCCAGCAGCCAAGATCAGGCAGGGCCTTCCTACGAGCAGTACTTC

j_call: TRBJ2-5
clone_size: -
d_call: TRBD2
v_call: TRBV5-4
cdr3_aa: CASSLGLAGVQETQYF
cdr3_nt: TGTGCCAGCAGCCTCGGACTAGCGGGGGTCCAAGAGACCCAGTACTTC

j_call: TRBJ2-1
clone_size: once
d_call: -
v_call: TRBV15
cdr3_aa: CATSRDDTYNEQFF
cdr3_nt: TGTGCCACCAGCAGAGATGACACCTACAATGAGCAGTTCTTC

j_call: TRBJ1-5
clone_size: few
d_call: -
v_call: TRBV30
cdr3_aa: CAWSLRGDQPQHF
cdr3_nt: TGTGCCTGGAGCTTAAGGGGCGATCAGCCCCAGCATTTT

j_call: TRBJ2-7
clone_size: -
d_call: -
v_call: TRBV18
cdr3_aa: CASSPFSVAPHEQYF
cdr3_nt: TGTGCCAGCTCACCCTTCTCGGTAGCTCCACACGAGCAGTACTTC

j_call: TRBJ2-5
clone_size: -
d_call: -
v_call: TRBV7-9
cdr3_aa: CASSLIFGGTLQETQYF
cdr3_nt: TGTGCCAGCAGCTTAATTTTCGGGGGAACCCTCCAAGAGACCCAGTACTTC

j_call: TRBJ2-2
clone_size: -
d_call: TRBD2
v_call: TRBV11-2
cdr3_aa: CASIPGTSVPQELFF
cdr3_nt: TGTGCCAGCATCCCCGGGACTAGCGTGCCTCAAGAGCTGTTTTTT

j_call: TRBJ2-7
clone_size: few
d_call: TRBD1
v_call: TRBV15
cdr3_aa: CATSNTGGTYEQYF
cdr3_nt: TGTGCCACCAGCAATACAGGGGGCACGTACGAGCAGTACTTC

j_call: TRBJ2-2
clone_size: -
d_call: -
v_call: TRBV30
cdr3_aa: CAWVEVAHTGELFF
cdr3_nt: TGTGCCTGGGTGGAGGTGGCCCACACCGGGGAGCTGTTTTTT

j_call: TRBJ1-2
clone_size: few
d_call: TRBD1
v_call: TRBV2
cdr3_aa: CASRVTGVGGYTF
cdr3_nt: TGTGCCAGCAGAGTTACAGGGGTCGGCGGCTACACCTTC

j_call: TRBJ2-7
clone_size: -
d_call: TRBD2
v_call: TRBV29-1
cdr3_aa: CSVGLAGDYEQYF
cdr3_nt: TGCAGCGTTGGACTAGCGGGAGACTACGAGCAGTACTTC

j_call: TRBJ2-7
clone_size: -
d_call: -
v_call: TRBV4-1
cdr3_aa: CASSQAGEVSGQYF
cdr3_nt: TGCGCCAGCAGCCAAGCGGGAGAGGTCTCCGGGCAGTACTTC

j_call: TRBJ1-1
clone_size: -
d_call: -
v_call: TRBV19
cdr3_aa: CGSCGRENTEAFF
cdr3_nt: TGTGGAAGCTGTGGCAGGGAGAACACTGAAGCTTTCTTT

j_call: TRBJ1-2
clone_size: -
d_call: -
v_call: TRBV6-5
cdr3_aa: CASSYSGSNYGYTF
cdr3_nt: TGTGCCAGCAGTTACTCGGGCAGCAACTATGGCTACACCTTC

j_call: TRBJ1-5
clone_size: once
d_call: -
v_call: TRBV6-5
cdr3_aa: CASRDRTASNQPQHF
cdr3_nt: TGTGCCAGCAGAGATAGGACAGCGAGCAATCAGCCCCAGCATTTT

j_call: TRBJ2-5
clone_size: -
d_call: TRBD1
v_call: TRBV27
cdr3_aa: CASRNRPGTGVGETQYF
cdr3_nt: TGTGCCAGCAGAAACCGGCCCGGGACAGGGGTAGGAGAGACCCAGTACTTC

j_call: TRBJ1-1
clone_size: -
d_call: -
v_call: TRBV7-8
cdr3_aa: CASSLNRNTEAFF
cdr3_nt: TGTGCCAGCAGCTTAAACAGAAACACTGAAGCTTTCTTT

j_call: TRBJ1-2
clone_size: few
d_call: TRBD1
v_call: TRBV27
cdr3_aa: CASSLGQGGGYTF
cdr3_nt: TGTGCCAGCAGTCTAGGACAGGGAGGTGGCTACACCTTC

j_call: TRBJ1-2
clone_size: few
d_call: TRBD1
v_call: TRBV19
cdr3_aa: CASSKDRGVGYTF
cdr3_nt: TGTGCCAGTAGTAAGGACAGGGGCGTAGGCTACACCTTC

j_call: TRBJ1-1
clone_size: -
d_call: -
v_call: TRBV9
cdr3_aa: CASSVSMNTEAFF
cdr3_nt: TGTGCCAGCAGCGTTAGCATGAACACTGAAGCTTTCTTT

j_call: TRBJ2-1
clone_size: -
d_call: -
v_call: TRBV5-1
cdr3_aa: CASSLGERDSYNEQFF
cdr3_nt: TGCGCCAGCAGCTTGGGGGAACGGGACTCCTACAATGAGCAGTTCTTC

j_call: TRBJ1-5
clone_size: -
d_call: TRBD1
v_call: TRBV5-4
cdr3_aa: CASSLGTGTNQPQHF
cdr3_nt: TGTGCCAGCAGCTTGGGGACAGGGACCAATCAGCCCCAGCATTTT

j_call: TRBJ1-2
clone_size: -
d_call: -
v_call: TRBV19
cdr3_aa: CASSGSAGGYTF
cdr3_nt: TGTGCCAGTAGTGGATCCGCAGGCGGCTACACCTTC

j_call: TRBJ1-4
clone_size: -
d_call: TRBD1
v_call: TRBV2
cdr3_aa: CASSGTGANEKLFF
cdr3_nt: TGTGCCAGCAGTGGGACAGGGGCCAATGAAAAACTGTTTTTT

j_call: TRBJ2-5
clone_size: -
d_call: -
v_call: TRBV18
cdr3_aa: CASSPQGVYGTQYF
cdr3_nt: TGTGCCAGCTCACCTCAAGGGGTCTACGGGACCCAGTACTTC

j_call: TRBJ2-1
clone_size: -
d_call: TRBD1
v_call: TRBV10-3
cdr3_aa: CAISEETGIYNEQFF
cdr3_nt: TGTGCCATCAGTGAGGAGACAGGGATATACAATGAGCAGTTCTTC

j_call: TRBJ1-5
clone_size: -
d_call: TRBD1
v_call: TRBV19
cdr3_aa: CATLDRGQQPQHF
cdr3_nt: TGTGCCACCCTGGACAGGGGTCAGCAGCCCCAGCATTTT

j_call: TRBJ2-1
clone_size: -
d_call: -
v_call: TRBV5-1
cdr3_aa: CASSLGSGNEQFF
cdr3_nt: TGCGCCAGCAGCTTGGGGAGCGGCAATGAGCAGTTCTTC

j_call: TRBJ2-3
clone_size: once
d_call: -
v_call: TRBV7-9
cdr3_aa: CASSLVADSDTQYF
cdr3_nt: TGTGCCAGCAGCTTAGTAGCAGATTCAGATACGCAGTATTTT

j_call: TRBJ2-3
clone_size: -
d_call: TRBD2
v_call: TRBV6-1
cdr3_aa: CASSALLGLAGTDTQYF
cdr3_nt: TGTGCCAGCAGTGCCCTACTGGGACTAGCGGGAACAGATACGCAGTATTTT

j_call: TRBJ1-2
clone_size: -
d_call: -
v_call: TRBV5-4
cdr3_aa: CASSAGNTNYGYTF
cdr3_nt: TGTGCCAGCAGCGCAGGGAATACTAACTATGGCTACACCTTC

j_call: TRBJ2-2
clone_size: -
d_call: TRBD1
v_call: TRBV30
cdr3_aa: CAWSATILGGARTGELFF
cdr3_nt: TGTGCCTGGAGTGCCACTATATTAGGGGGCGCACGGACCGGGGAGCTGTTTTTT

j_call: TRBJ2-2
clone_size: -
d_call: TRBD1
v_call: TRBV6-5
cdr3_aa: CASSISGTDTGELFF
cdr3_nt: TGTGCCAGCAGTATATCCGGGACAGACACCGGGGAGCTGTTTTTT

j_call: TRBJ2-5
clone_size: -
d_call: -
v_call: TRBV7-3
cdr3_aa: CASSRLGGQETQYF
cdr3_nt: TGTGCCAGCAGTCGCTTGGGGGGCCAAGAGACCCAGTACTTC

j_call: TRBJ2-1
clone_size: -
d_call: -
v_call: TRBV18
cdr3_aa: CASSPPSIEEQFF
cdr3_nt: TGTGCCAGCTCACCACCGAGCATAGAGGAGCAGTTCTTC

j_call: TRBJ2-6
clone_size: -
d_call: -
v_call: TRBV19
cdr3_aa: CASKDPPGAGANVLTF
cdr3_nt: TGTGCCAGTAAAGACCCCCCAGGGGCTGGGGCCAACGTCCTGACTTTC

j_call: TRBJ2-7
clone_size: -
d_call: -
v_call: TRBV30
cdr3_aa: CAWSVLSEQYF
cdr3_nt: TGTGCCTGGAGTGTACTCTCCGAGCAGTACTTC

j_call: TRBJ2-1
clone_size: once
d_call: -
v_call: TRBV5-1
cdr3_aa: CASSFRGILDNEQFF
cdr3_nt: TGCGCCAGCAGCTTCCGCGGGATCTTGGACAATGAGCAGTTCTTC

j_call: TRBJ2-7
clone_size: -
d_call: TRBD2
v_call: TRBV6-1
cdr3_aa: CASSEVAGENEQYF
cdr3_nt: TGTGCCAGCAGTGAAGTGGCGGGGGAAAACGAGCAGTACTTC

j_call: TRBJ2-3
clone_size: once
d_call: -
v_call: TRBV7-9
cdr3_aa: CASTIATGSLADTQYF
cdr3_nt: TGTGCCAGCACCATAGCTACAGGTAGTCTGGCAGATACGCAGTATTTT

j_call: TRBJ2-1
clone_size: -
d_call: -
v_call: TRBV9
cdr3_aa: CASSVLGAYNEQFF
cdr3_nt: TGTGCCAGCAGCGTTTTGGGAGCCTACAATGAGCAGTTCTTC

j_call: TRBJ2-7
clone_size: -
d_call: TRBD1
v_call: TRBV7-9
cdr3_aa: CASSLEGQAPYEQYF
cdr3_nt: TGTGCCAGCAGCTTAGAGGGACAGGCCCCCTACGAGCAGTACTTC

j_call: TRBJ2-2
clone_size: -
d_call: -
v_call: TRBV5-4
cdr3_aa: CASRRGGGTNTGELFF
cdr3_nt: TGTGCCAGCAGACGAGGAGGCGGCACGAACACCGGGGAGCTGTTTTTT

j_call: TRBJ1-1
clone_size: -
d_call: -
v_call: TRBV7-9
cdr3_aa: CASSFGGNGNTEAFF
cdr3_nt: TGTGCCAGCAGTTTCGGGGGAAACGGCAACACTGAAGCTTTCTTT

j_call: TRBJ2-7
clone_size: -
d_call: TRBD1
v_call: TRBV11-3
cdr3_aa: CASSTRDRGSYEQYF
cdr3_nt: TGTGCCAGCAGCACCCGGGACAGGGGCTCCTACGAGCAGTACTTC